These 30 T cell receptor beta chains came from one sample sequenced in a study of regulatory and conventional T cells in RAG deficiency. Regulatory T cells were sorted from blood as CD4+ CD25-high CD127-low cells. Measured with immunoSEQ multiplex PCR; TCRdb has only the in-frame clones, and not every one. The data contain 9,400 or so clones, roughly nine tenths of them singletons. This sample also appeared in a second study, on regulatory T cells. That paper notes: The PCR used 52 TRBV and 13 TRBJ primers.

The sequencing input was Tregs sorted from blood. These receptors all come from a human donor in good health.

The genes are TRBV7-3 and TRBJ2-5, with D possibly being TRBD2 (6 bases). The length of the CDR3 is 15 residues. V was pared by 1 base and J by 1 base, with 10 bases between. Germline V lookup: CDR1 SGHTA, CDR2 FQGTGA. CDR3 nucleotide sequence: TGTGCCAGCAGCTTAAGTTCCGGGGGCCAAGAGACCCAGTACTTC. Translation gives CASSLSSGGQETQYF.

The gene calls are TRBV28 and TRBJ1-1, with D possibly TRBD1 on 5 matching bases. Germline V CDR1 and CDR2: MDHEN, SYDVKM. V was clipped by 6 bases and J by 0 bases, with 11 bases between them. The CDR3 is 14 amino acids. The CDR3 protein is CASRSDRVNTEAFF. CDR3 nucleotides: TGTGCCAGCAGGTCAGACAGAGTGAACACTGAAGCTTTCTTT.

The chain recombines TRBV18 with TRBJ2-5; D call uncertain. Germline assignment: CDR1 KGHSH and CDR2 LQKENI. The CDR3 has 13 amino acids. The V end lost 2 bases, the J end lost 2 bases, and 6 bases lay between the germline ends. For the CDR3, the DNA is TGTGCCAGCTCACCAAAAGGACAAGAGACCCAGTACTTC. Translation gives CASSPKGQETQYF.

There are a few counts of this clone. The chain has TRBV18 and TRBJ1-5; 7 bases match TRBD1. The CDR3 sequence is 15 residues long. Germline CDR1 KGHSH, CDR2 LQKENI. Trimming took 3 bases from V and 5 from J; bases not matched to a gene: 7. CDR3 nucleotides: TGTGCCAGCTCACCGCGCACAGGGGCGGATCAGCCCCAGCATTTT. Translating gives CASSPRTGADQPQHF.

This clone has a handful of counts. The gene calls are TRBV5-8 and TRBJ1-6; 9 bases match TRBD1. The CDR3 contains 15 residues. Losses at the gene ends were 2 bases for V and 17 bases for J; bases not matched to a gene: 14. CDR1 is SGHTS and CDR2 is YDEGEE in the germline V gene. DNA of the CDR3: TGTGCCAGCAGCTTAACAGGGACAGGGAGGGCCCTTGTCCACTTT. It yields the protein CASSLTGTGRALVHF.

The rearrangement uses TRBV14 and TRBJ2-3; D not certain. Trimming took off 1 base at V and 3 bases at J, with 8 bases between the two ends. CDR1 and CDR2 from the germline V gene are SGHDN and FVKESK. The CDR3 runs to 14 residues. In DNA, the CDR3 is TGTGCCAGCAGCCAAGGAATCTGGACAGATACGCAGTATTTT. It encodes CASSQGIWTDTQYF.

The gene calls are TRBV19 and TRBJ1-1; tentatively, D is TRBD1 (6 bases). In germline, CDR1 is LNHDA, CDR2 SQIVND (reference sequence). With 8 bases removed from V and 0 bases from J, the gap between germline ends came to 22 bases. There are 17 residues in the CDR3. The CDR3 spells CASGEGIQGNMNTEAFF. The CDR3 DNA reads TGTGCCAGTGGCGAGGGTATACAGGGAAACATGAACACTGAAGCTTTCTTT. Combining the CDR3 with reference TRBV19 and TRBJ1-1 gives the whole variable domain DGGITQSPKYLFRKEGQNVTLSCEQNLNHDAMYWYRQDPGQGLRLIYYSQIVNDFQKGDIAEGYSVSREKKESFPLTVTSAQKNPTAFYLCASGEGIQGNMNTEAFFGQGTRLTVV.

This chain connects TRBV6-6 to TRBJ2-5, with 7 bases identical to TRBD2. CDR1 is MNHNY, CDR2 SVGAGI, per germline (reference sequence). Trimming cost V 6 bases and J 1 base; bases outside gene matches: 5. This CDR3 spans 14 amino acids. The CDR3 loop reads CASRPTSVQETQYF. In DNA form, the CDR3 reads TGTGCCAGCAGACCCACTAGCGTCCAAGAGACCCAGTACTTC.

The chain carries TRBV5-1 and TRBJ2-7; 10 bases are a match to TRBD2. The germline V gene has CDR1 SGHRS and CDR2 YFSETQ. After removal of 5 bases from V and 7 bases from J, the junction contained 9 bases not matched to a gene. The CDR3 contains 14 residues. CDR3 sequence reads: CASSRTSGELEQYF. In DNA, the CDR3 is TGCGCCAGCAGTCGGACTAGCGGAGAATTGGAGCAGTACTTC.

The V call is TRBV2, the J call TRBJ2-5, with TRBD2 identical over 10 bases. J was trimmed by 4 bases and V by 7 bases; bases with no gene match: 6. Germline V gene sequence: CDR1 SNHLY, CDR2 FYNNEI. CDR3 length equals 14 residues. In DNA form, the CDR3 reads TGTGCCAGCAAGGCTAGCGGGAGACGAGAGACCCAGTACTTC. Translation gives CASKASGRRETQYF. The full variable domain, with the rest looked up from reference TRBV2 and TRBJ2-5, is EPEVTQTPSHQVTQMGQEVILRCVPISNHLYFYWYRQILGQKVEFLVSFYNNEISEKSEIFDDQFSVERPDGSNFTLKIRSTKLEDSAMYFCASKASGRRETQYFGPGTRLLVL.

The genes are TRBV11-3 and TRBJ1-1; 7 nucleotides line up with TRBD1. The CDR3 length is 13 residues. V gave up 6 bases and J gave up 1 base; unmatched junction bases: 2. The germline V gene has CDR1 SGHNT and CDR2 YENEEA. CDR3 in DNA: TGTGCCAGCAGTTACAGGGGGAACACTGAAGCTTTCTTT. Its translation: CASSYRGNTEAFF. The variable domain in full, with the rest retrieved from reference TRBV11-3 and TRBJ1-1, is EAGVVQSPRYKIIEKKQPVAFWCNPISGHNTLYWYLQNLGQGPELLIRYENEEAVDDSQLPKDRFSAERLKGVDSTLKIQPAELGDSAVYLCASSYRGNTEAFFGQGTRLTVV.

The CDR3 protein is CASSLGGGTTEAFF. CDR3 nucleotides: TGTGCCAGCAGCTTAGGGGGGGGTACCACTGAAGCTTTCTTT. The rearrangement links TRBV7-2 to TRBJ1-1; a weak D match, TRBD1 (5 bases). The germline gives CDR1 SGHTA, CDR2 FQGNSA. Trimming left V 1 base short and J 4 bases short, with 10 bases between. CDR3 length equals 14 residues.

J is TRBJ2-1 and V is TRBV14; D possibly corresponds to TRBD2 (6 bases). Deletions cut 0 bases from V and 7 bases from J, with 19 bases between. CDR3 length equals 17 residues. Germline CDR1 SGHDN, CDR2 FVKESK. The CDR3 loop is CASSQEKSSGFRNEQFF. The CDR3 coding sequence is TGTGCCAGCAGCCAAGAAAAGAGTAGCGGATTTAGGAATGAGCAGTTCTTC.

This rearrangement joins TRBV7-9 to TRBJ2-1; 8 positions match TRBD1. V gave up 5 bases and J gave up 9 bases; unmatched junction bases: 6. Per the germline V gene, CDR1 is SEHNR and CDR2 is FQNEAQ (reference sequence). The CDR3 totals 13 residues. DNA for the CDR3: TGTGCCAGCAGCCCGGGACAGGTGGGTGAGCAGTTCTTC. Protein: CASSPGQVGEQFF.

This clone was picked up a small number of times. Here the CDR3 DNA reads TGTGCCAGCAGTGATGGGCCCAGGGCCACAGATACGCAGTATTTT. It yields the protein CASSDGPRATDTQYF. The genes are TRBV6-4 and TRBJ2-3, with D possibly being TRBD1 (5 bases). The CDR3 has 15 residues. V lost 3 bases and J lost 2, with 12 bases in between. CDR1 is MRHNA, CDR2 SNTAGT, per germline.

The chain uses TRBV6-1 and TRBJ1-1; 8 nucleotides match TRBD1. Germline lookup yields CDR1 MNHNS and CDR2 SASEGT. The CDR3 contains 17 residues. Unmatched junction bases numbered 12, after V lost 3 bases and J lost 3 bases. The CDR3 spells CASSDSRGRGWDTEAFF. In DNA, the CDR3 is TGTGCCAGCAGTGATTCCAGGGGGCGCGGATGGGACACTGAAGCTTTCTTT.

The rearrangement uses TRBV2 and TRBJ1-1; D possibly corresponds to TRBD1 (5 bases). Trimming shortened V by 0 bases and J by 6 bases, and 14 bases separated the two germline ends. Germline V CDR1 and CDR2: SNHLY, FYNNEI. The CDR3 is made up of 15 amino acids. CDR3 sequence (DNA): TGTGCCAGCAGTGAAGCGAGAGGGGCCGTGGCTGAAGCTTTCTTT. It codes for CASSEARGAVAEAFF.

This chain uses TRBV11-3 with TRBJ2-7, with 10 positions matching TRBD2. The CDR3 loop spans 13 amino acids. V gave up 7 bases and J gave up 4 bases; unmatched junction bases: 4. The germline CDR1 and CDR2 sequences are SGHNT and YENEEA. CDR3 DNA: TGTGCCAGCAAGGGACTAGCGCCGTACGAGCAGTACTTC. Translated: CASKGLAPYEQYF. Variable domain in full (rest from reference TRBV11-3 and TRBJ2-7): EAGVVQSPRYKIIEKKQPVAFWCNPISGHNTLYWYLQNLGQGPELLIRYENEEAVDDSQLPKDRFSAERLKGVDSTLKIQPAELGDSAVYLCASKGLAPYEQYFGPGTRLTVT.

The rearrangement links TRBV5-1 to TRBJ2-3; perhaps TRBD1 as D (6 bases). The germline gives CDR1 SGHRS, CDR2 YFSETQ. CDR3 length equals 14 residues. V was cut by 4 bases and J by 0 bases, with 9 bases left in between. CDR3 bases: TGCGCCAGCAGCGACGGACAGAGCACAGATACGCAGTATTTT. The encoded protein is CASSDGQSTDTQYF.

The J gene is TRBJ1-5, the V gene TRBV2; 9 nucleotides line up with TRBD1. Germline V gene sequence: CDR1 SNHLY, CDR2 FYNNEI. J was trimmed by 7 bases and V by 6 bases; bases with no gene match: 10. The CDR3 contains 15 residues. CDR3 residues: CASSGDRAINQPQHF. The CDR3 DNA is TGTGCCAGCAGCGGGGACAGGGCTATTAACCAGCCCCAGCATTTT.

The gene calls are TRBV7-2 and TRBJ1-6, with a tentative D call TRBD1 (6 bases). V lost 5 bases and J 9 bases, leaving 23 bases between the germline ends. The germline V gene encodes CDR1 SGHTA and CDR2 FQGNSA. The CDR3 totals 17 residues. CDR3 in DNA: TGTGCCAGCAGCCGAGGGGGTAACAGGGTTTTTGGTTCACCCCTCCACTTT. This sequence encodes CASSRGGNRVFGSPLHF.

This chain uses TRBV5-1 with TRBJ1-4; D is unresolved. Looked up from germline, CDR1 is SGHRS and CDR2 is YFSETQ. There are 15 residues in the CDR3. The V end was cut by 4 bases, the J end by 7 bases, with 17 bases between. CDR3 in amino acids: CASSPGNSFPEKLFF. DNA for the CDR3: TGCGCCAGCAGCCCTGGCAATAGTTTTCCTGAAAAACTGTTTTTT.

The chain joins TRBV2 to TRBJ2-2, with 8 bases aligning to TRBD1. Trimming took 3 bases from V and 7 from J; bases not matched to a gene: 4. The CDR3 contains 14 residues. Germline lookup yields CDR1 SNHLY and CDR2 FYNNEI. The CDR3 here is CASSESRGRGELFF. In nucleotides, the CDR3 is TGTGCCAGCAGTGAGAGCAGGGGGCGCGGGGAGCTGTTTTTT.

V usage is TRBV4-1 and J usage is TRBJ2-1; possibly TRBD2 for D (6 bases). CDR3 length: 17 residues. Looked up from germline, CDR1 is MGHRA and CDR2 is YSYEKL. V was trimmed by 0 bases and J by 6 bases, leaving 18 bases between them. Here the CDR3 DNA reads TGCGCCAGCAGCCAAGAAATCTCTTATGGCGGGATCAATGAGCAGTTCTTC. Its protein product is CASSQEISYGGINEQFF.

The chain has TRBV5-1 and TRBJ2-5; a weak D match, TRBD1 (5 bases). V lost 4 bases to trimming and J lost 2 bases, with 15 bases between them. In germline, CDR1 is SGHRS, CDR2 YFSETQ. The CDR3 runs to 15 residues. Here the CDR3 reads CASSPQGRGQETQYF. CDR3 bases: TGCGCCAGCAGCCCCCAGGGCAGAGGACAAGAGACCCAGTACTTC.

This clone was detected only a few times. The V and J genes are TRBV18 and TRBJ1-3, with D hard to call. V was cut by 1 base and J by 3 bases, with 10 bases left in between. The germline V gene encodes CDR1 KGHSH and CDR2 LQKENI. The CDR3 runs to 15 residues. The CDR3 bases are TGTGCCAGCTCACCACAGACGGGGAGTGGAAACACCATATATTTT. Protein sequence: CASSPQTGSGNTIYF.

This clone was seen a single time. The rearrangement uses TRBV7-6 and TRBJ2-1; possible D gene TRBD1, 6 bases. Germline lookup yields CDR1 SGHVS and CDR2 FNYEAQ. With 5 bases removed from V and 4 bases from J, the gap between germline ends came to 9 bases. The CDR3 length is 13 residues. This chain's CDR3 is CASSRTVYNEQFF. The DNA of the CDR3 is TGTGCCAGCAGCCGGACAGTTTACAATGAGCAGTTCTTC.

The chain employs TRBV5-4 and TRBJ2-2; TRBD1 agrees at 8 bases. The CDR3 has 15 amino acids. Germline trimming cut 4 bases from V and 4 bases from J; bases unmatched to any gene: 6. Germline loops: CDR1 SGHNT, CDR2 YYREEE (reference sequence). The CDR3 DNA is TGTGCCAGCAGCGCCGGGACAGGACCCACCGGGGAGCTGTTTTTT. Protein: CASSAGTGPTGELFF.

This chain joins TRBV18 and TRBJ1-5, with D possibly matching TRBD1 (6 bases). Germline CDR1 and CDR2: KGHSH and LQKENI. The V end was cut by 2 bases, the J end by 5 bases, with 16 bases between. CDR3 length: 16 amino acids. The chain's CDR3 is CASSPINTGRDQPQHF. CDR3 DNA: TGTGCCAGCTCACCAATTAATACAGGGCGGGATCAGCCCCAGCATTTT. The full variable domain, with the rest looked up from reference TRBV18 and TRBJ1-5, is NAGVMQNPRHLVRRRGQEARLRCSPMKGHSHVYWYRQLPEEGLKFMVYLQKENIIDESGMPKERFSAEFPKEGPSILRIQQVVRGDSAAYFCASSPINTGRDQPQHFGDGTRLSIL.

The chain is built from TRBV29-1 and TRBJ1-1; 9 bases are shared with TRBD1. The CDR3 runs 14 residues. Germline V gene lookup returns CDR1 SQVTM and CDR2 ANQGSEA. V was clipped by 6 bases and J by 5 bases; unmatched bases: 10. The CDR3 sequence: CSVEFSTGGTEAFF. The CDR3 DNA reads as TGCAGCGTCGAGTTTTCGACAGGGGGTACTGAAGCTTTCTTT.